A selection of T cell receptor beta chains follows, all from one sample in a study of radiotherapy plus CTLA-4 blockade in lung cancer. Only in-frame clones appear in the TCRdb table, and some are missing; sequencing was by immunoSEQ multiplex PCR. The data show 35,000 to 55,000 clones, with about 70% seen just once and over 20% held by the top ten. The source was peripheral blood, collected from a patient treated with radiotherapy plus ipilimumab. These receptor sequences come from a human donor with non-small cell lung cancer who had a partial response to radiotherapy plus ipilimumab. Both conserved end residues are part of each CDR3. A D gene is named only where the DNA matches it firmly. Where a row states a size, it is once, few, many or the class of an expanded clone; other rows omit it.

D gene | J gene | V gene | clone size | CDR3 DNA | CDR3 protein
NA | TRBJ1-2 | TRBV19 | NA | TGTGCCAGTCAAAACGGACAGTCTAACTATGGCTACACCTTC | CASQNGQSNYGYTF
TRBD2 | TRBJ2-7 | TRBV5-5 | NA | TGTGCCAGCAGCTTGGTCTGGGGGAGGGCCGCCGAGCAGTACTTC | CASSLVWGRAAEQYF
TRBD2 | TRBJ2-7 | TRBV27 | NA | TGTGCCAGCAGTCCTAGCGGGGGAGAGCTCCTAGACGAGCAGTACTTC | CASSPSGGELLDEQYF
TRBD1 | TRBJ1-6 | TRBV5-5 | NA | TGTGCCAGCAGCCCCACAGGGGTTAATAATTCACCCCTCCACTTT | CASSPTGVNNSPLHF
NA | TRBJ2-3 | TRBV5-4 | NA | TGTGCCAGCAGTGAGCGTTTGGGCACAGATACGCAGTATTTT | CASSERLGTDTQYF
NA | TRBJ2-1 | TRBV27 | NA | TGTGCCAGCAGTTCTCTCCGGGACTTACCCTACAATGAGCAGTTCTTC | CASSSLRDLPYNEQFF
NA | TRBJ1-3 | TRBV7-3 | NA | TGTGCCAGCAGCTTAATGGGGGGTGGTGGAAACACCATATATTTT | CASSLMGGGGNTIYF
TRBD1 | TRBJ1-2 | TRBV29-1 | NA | TGCAGCGTCCGACAGGGGAATGGCTACACCTTC | CSVRQGNGYTF
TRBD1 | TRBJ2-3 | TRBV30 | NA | TGTGCCTGGCTGTCAGGGGGAGATACGCAGTATTTT | CAWLSGGDTQYF
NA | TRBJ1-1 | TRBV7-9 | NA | TGTGCCAGCAGTCCTACAGGGTTATCCACTGAAGCTTTCTTT | CASSPTGLSTEAFF
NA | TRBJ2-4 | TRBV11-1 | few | TGTGCCAGCAGCTTTGCGTCCAAAAACATTCAGTACTTC | CASSFASKNIQYF
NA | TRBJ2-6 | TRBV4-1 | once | TGCGCCAGCAGCCAAGAAGTTACTAGTATCGGTGGGGCCAACGTCCTGACTTTC | CASSQEVTSIGGANVLTF
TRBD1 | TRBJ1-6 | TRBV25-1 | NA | TGTGCCAGCAGCAGGACAGGGGCATTTAATTCACCCCTCCACTTT | CASSRTGAFNSPLHF
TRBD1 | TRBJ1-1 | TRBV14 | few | TGTGCCAGCAGCCCTTCGGACAGGGCTCCCTTAACTGAAGCTTTCTTT | CASSPSDRAPLTEAFF
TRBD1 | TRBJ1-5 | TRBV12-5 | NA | TGTGCTAGTGGTTTGGTTACTGGGACAGGGGGCCAGCCCCAGCATTTT | CASGLVTGTGGQPQHF
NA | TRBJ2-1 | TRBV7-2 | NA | TGTGCCAGCAGCTGGAGCGAGTCTGAGCAGTTCTTC | CASSWSESEQFF
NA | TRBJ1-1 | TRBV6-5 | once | TGTGCCAGCAGTTGGCGGGAGACGTGGAGGACTGAAGCTTTCTTT | CASSWRETWRTEAFF
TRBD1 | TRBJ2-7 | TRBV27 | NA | TGTGCCAGCAGTCGAGGGACAGGGGTCCGGGAGCAGTACTTC | CASSRGTGVREQYF
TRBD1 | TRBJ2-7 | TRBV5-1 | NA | TGCGCCAGCAGCAGCGGACAGGGCGAATACGAGCAGTACTTC | CASSSGQGEYEQYF
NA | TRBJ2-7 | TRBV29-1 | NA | TGCAGCTGGCTGAGGGACTACGAGCAGTACTTC | CSWLRDYEQYF
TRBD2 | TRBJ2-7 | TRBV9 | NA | TGTGCCAGCAGCGTAGCAGCGGGGGCTCACTACGAGCAGTACTTC | CASSVAAGAHYEQYF
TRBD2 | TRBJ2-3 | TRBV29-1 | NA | TGCAGCGTTGAGAGGGGTCTAGCGGGGGACTTAGATACGCAGTATTTT | CSVERGLAGDLDTQYF
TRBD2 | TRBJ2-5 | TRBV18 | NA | TGTGCCAGCCTAGCGGGACAACAAGAGACCCAGTACTTC | CASLAGQQETQYF
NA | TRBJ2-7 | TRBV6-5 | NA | TGTGCCAGCACTCCCCCCGGGAGCTCCTACGAGCAGTACTTC | CASTPPGSSYEQYF
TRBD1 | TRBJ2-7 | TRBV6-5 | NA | TGTGCCAGCAGTCCGCCTCCGGACAGGGGCCACGAGCAGTACTTC | CASSPPPDRGHEQYF
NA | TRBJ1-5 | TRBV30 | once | TGTGCCTGGAGTGGAAGTAGTCAGCCCCAGCATTTT | CAWSGSSQPQHF
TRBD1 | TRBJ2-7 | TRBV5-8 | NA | TGTGCCAGCAGCTTGGCCGTAGACAGGGGGAACGAGCAGTACTTC | CASSLAVDRGNEQYF
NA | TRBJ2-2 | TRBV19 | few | TGTGCCAGTTCCGACACGAACACCGGGGAGCTGTTTTTT | CASSDTNTGELFF
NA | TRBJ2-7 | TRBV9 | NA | TGTGCCAGCAGCGTATCCCCAGACTCGACCTCCTACGAGCAGTACTTC | CASSVSPDSTSYEQYF
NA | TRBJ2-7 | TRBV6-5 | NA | TGTGCCAGCAGGAATCAAGGAGGCTACGAGCAGTACTTC | CASRNQGGYEQYF
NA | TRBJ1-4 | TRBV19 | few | TGTGCCAGTAGTCTCCGGGGGGCGACTAATGAAAAACTGTTTTTT | CASSLRGATNEKLFF
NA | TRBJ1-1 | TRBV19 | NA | TGTGCCAGTATGCCGAGGGTGAGGGCTGAAGCTTTCTTT | CASMPRVRAEAFF
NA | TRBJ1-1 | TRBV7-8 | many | TGTGCCAGCAGCAGCGGGGGGAACACTGAAGCTTTCTTT | CASSSGGNTEAFF
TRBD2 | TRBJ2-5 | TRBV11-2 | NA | TGTGCCAGCAGCTCATTAGCGGGGGCAAAGACCCAGTACTTC | CASSSLAGAKTQYF
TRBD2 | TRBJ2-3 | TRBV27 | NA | TGTGCCAGCAGTCCATTTTTCGCGGGGGGGCTTACAGATACGCAGTATTTT | CASSPFFAGGLTDTQYF
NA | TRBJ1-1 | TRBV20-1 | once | TGCAGTGCTCCGGGTCCTTTCTTT | CSAPGPFF
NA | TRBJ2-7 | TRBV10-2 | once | TGCGCCAGCAGTGATGACAGCGAAAGTGCCTTCTACGAGCAGTACTTC | CASSDDSESAFYEQYF
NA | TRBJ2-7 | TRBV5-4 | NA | TGTGCCAGCAGCAAGACACCTTTCTACGAGCAGTACTTC | CASSKTPFYEQYF
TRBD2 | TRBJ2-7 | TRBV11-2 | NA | TGTGCCAGCAGCTTAACTTCCCAGCGGGGGGCCACCTACGAGCAGTACTTC | CASSLTSQRGATYEQYF
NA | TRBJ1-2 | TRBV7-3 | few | TGTGCCAGCAGCTTAGGGCAGGGATATGGCTACACCTTC | CASSLGQGYGYTF
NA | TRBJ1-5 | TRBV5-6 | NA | TGTGCCAGCAGCTTGGGCGGCAGTAATCAGCCCCAGCATTTT | CASSLGGSNQPQHF
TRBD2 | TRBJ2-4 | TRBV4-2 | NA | TGTGCCAGCAGCCAAGATTTAGGGACTAGCGGGGACAAGCACTTC | CASSQDLGTSGDKHF
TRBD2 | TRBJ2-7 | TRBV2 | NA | TGTGCCAGCAGTCCCGCCGGACTAGCGGGAGGGGGCGAGCAGTACTTC | CASSPAGLAGGGEQYF
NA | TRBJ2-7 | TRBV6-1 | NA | TGTGCCAGCAGTTCCGTGGGGAGAACCTACTTC | CASSSVGRTYF
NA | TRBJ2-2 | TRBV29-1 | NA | TGCAGCGTTGAAGAGGATGCAGGGGGGCTAGGCGGGGAGCTGTTTTTT | CSVEEDAGGLGGELFF
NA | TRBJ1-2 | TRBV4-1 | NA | TGCGCCAGCAGCCAACCCGGGAAGATCTCTGGCTACACCTTC | CASSQPGKISGYTF
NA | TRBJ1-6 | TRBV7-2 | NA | TGTGCCAGCAGCTTAGCCGCCACGAGCTCCTATAATTCACCCCTCCACTTT | CASSLAATSSYNSPLHF
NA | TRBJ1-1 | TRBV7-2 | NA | TGTGCCAGCAGCTTAGATTCGGCGGGCACTGAAGCTTTCTTT | CASSLDSAGTEAFF
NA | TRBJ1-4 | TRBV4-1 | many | TGCGCCAGCAGCCAAGATCGGGGATTGGATGAAAAACTGTTTTTT | CASSQDRGLDEKLFF
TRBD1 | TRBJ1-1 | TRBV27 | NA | TGTGCCAGCAGTAAAGGGACAGCTAACACTGAAGCTTTCTTT | CASSKGTANTEAFF
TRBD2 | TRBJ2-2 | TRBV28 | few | TGTGCCAGCAGTCCGGGACTAGCGGATGCTACCGGGGAGCTGTTTTTT | CASSPGLADATGELFF
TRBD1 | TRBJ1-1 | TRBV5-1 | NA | TGCGCCAGCAGCCTGACAGGGGGCGGGAACACTGAAGCTTTCTTT | CASSLTGGGNTEAFF
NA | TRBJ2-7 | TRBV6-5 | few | TGTGCCAGCAGTTACGGGGCCGGGTACGAGCAGTACTTC | CASSYGAGYEQYF
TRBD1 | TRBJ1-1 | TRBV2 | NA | TGTGCCAGCAGTCCGGGACAGGGAAGCAGTGGGGACACTGAAGCTTTCTTT | CASSPGQGSSGDTEAFF
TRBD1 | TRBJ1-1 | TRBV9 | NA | TGTGCCAGCAGCTCAACAGGGGCCGACACTGAAGCTTTCTTT | CASSSTGADTEAFF